The TCR beta chain under discussion was sequenced for a study of blood T cell repertoires in COVID-19. Per the germline V gene, CDR1 is LGHDT and CDR2 is YNNKEL (reference sequence). J lost 3 bases, V lost 5 bases, and 6 bases had no gene match. The CDR3 is made up of 15 amino acids. Some clones are missing from TCRdb's copy, which holds only in-frame ones; the method was immunoSEQ multiplex PCR. The data contain 150,000 to 200,000 clones, about 88% of them singletons. This chain connects TRBV3-1 (or the pseudogene TRBV3-2) to TRBJ2-7; 11 bases align to TRBD2. The source material was peripheral blood. The TCR sequence derives from a human donor in a cohort sampled during active COVID-19. The CDR3 nucleotides are TGTGCCAGCAGCGATACTAGCGGGAGTGGCTACGAGCAGTACTTC. Amino acid sequence: CASSDTSGSGYEQYF.